One sample yielded the 21 T cell receptor beta chains listed below, sequenced in a study of cytomegalovirus exposure and HLA in healthy donors. The PCR used 60 Vbeta and 13 Jbeta primers. Clones were read by immunoSEQ multiplex PCR, and TCRdb kept only the in-frame ones, dropping some. The data show approximately 45,000 clones, about two thirds seen once. The sequenced sample consisted of PBMCs. These receptors came from a woman in her twenties or thirties in good health and CMV-seronegative.

The rearrangement links TRBV12-5 to TRBJ2-7, with 7 nucleotides matching TRBD1. The V gene's germline CDR1 is LGHNT and CDR2 FRNRAP. The junction had 7 bases not matched to a gene; V was cut back by 7 bases and J by 7 bases. This CDR3 has 12 amino acids. The CDR3 protein is CASAGQTGEQYF. The CDR3 coding sequence is TGTGCTAGTGCGGGACAGACGGGAGAGCAGTACTTC.

This clone was picked up a small number of times. The rearrangement joins TRBV5-4 to TRBJ1-1; unclear D gene. V was shortened by 1 base and J by 6 bases, with 13 bases between the two germline ends. Germline V gene lookup returns CDR1 SGHNT and CDR2 YYREEE (reference sequence). The CDR3 is 14 amino acids. For the CDR3, the DNA is TGTGCCAGCAGCTTGTTCAGTGCATCCCCTGAAGCTTTCTTT. It yields the protein CASSLFSASPEAFF.

V and J are TRBV15 and TRBJ2-1; 8 bases are a match to TRBD2. Germline V gives CDR1 LNHNV, CDR2 YYDKDF (reference sequence). Trimming cost V 5 bases and J 3 bases; bases outside gene matches: 9. This CDR3 has 16 residues. The CDR3 region is CATSPSLGTSYNEQFF. The CDR3 bases are TGTGCCACCAGCCCTAGTCTCGGGACTAGCTACAATGAGCAGTTCTTC. The full variable domain, rest sourced from reference TRBV15 and TRBJ2-1, is DAMVIQNPRYQVTQFGKPVTLSCSQTLNHNVMYWYQQKSSQAPKLLFHYYDKDFNNEADTPDNFQSRRPNTSFCFLDIRSPGLGDTAMYLCATSPSLGTSYNEQFFGPGTRLTVL.

This chain uses TRBV9 with TRBJ2-5, with TRBD2 identical over 9 bases. The DNA matches TRBJ2-7 better at its end, which makes the J call doubtful. This CDR3 is built from 14 residues. CDR1 and CDR2 from the germline V gene are SGDLS and YYNGEE. In nucleotides, the CDR3 is TGTGCCAGCAGCCCAGAGGGACTAGCATACGAGCAGTACTTC. Amino acids: CASSPEGLAYEQYF.

This clone was observed once. The gene calls are TRBV6-1 and TRBJ1-2; 8 nucleotides align to TRBD1. CDR1 and CDR2 (germline): MNHNS, SASEGT. The CDR3 totals 13 residues. The junction had 11 bases not matched to a gene; V was cut back by 3 bases and J by 14 bases. CDR3 amino acids: CASSETRRDRITF. The CDR3, as DNA: TGTGCCAGCAGTGAGACGCGACGGGACAGGATAACCTTC.

This sequence joins TRBV4-2 and TRBJ2-3; 8 positions match TRBD2. This CDR3 is 15 amino acids long. Germline lookup yields CDR1 LGHNA and CDR2 YNFKEQ. The J segment lost 1 base and the V segment lost 0 bases, leaving 0 bases of the junction unmatched. In nucleotides, the CDR3 is TGTGCCAGCAGCCAAGAGACTAGCGGCACAGATACGCAGTATTTT. Its translation: CASSQETSGTDTQYF.

The V and J genes are TRBV4-1 and TRBJ1-6; D gene ambiguous. CDR1 and CDR2 from the germline V gene are MGHRA and YSYEKL. V dropped 0 bases and J dropped 8 bases, with 8 bases sitting between them. The CDR3 consists of 14 residues. Here the CDR3 DNA reads TGCGCCAGCAGCCAAGAAATACGCGATTCACCCCTCCACTTT. Encoded protein: CASSQEIRDSPLHF.

This chain uses TRBV7-9 with TRBJ1-4; TRBD1 might be the D (5 bases). V was pared by 5 bases and J by 10 bases, with 14 bases between. Germline values: CDR1 SEHNR, CDR2 FQNEAQ (reference sequence). The CDR3 consists of 13 residues. The CDR3 here is CASSRRDVGKLFF. The CDR3, as DNA: TGTGCCAGCAGCCGGCGGGACGTGGGAAAACTGTTTTTT.

The chain joins TRBV6-5 to TRBJ2-7; D is unclear. The CDR3 loop spans 16 amino acids. CDR1 and CDR2 from the germline V gene are MNHEY and SVGAGI. Trimming left V 0 bases short and J 0 bases short, with 12 bases between. CDR3 amino acids: CASSYSASFPSYEQYF. CDR3 in DNA: TGTGCCAGCAGTTACTCGGCCTCATTTCCCTCCTACGAGCAGTACTTC.

The chain links TRBV5-1 to TRBJ1-2; 8 bases are shared with TRBD1. The CDR3 totals 15 residues. V lost 4 bases to trimming and J lost 2 bases; unmatched junction nucleotides: 7. Germline V gene sequence: CDR1 SGHRS, CDR2 YFSETQ. The CDR3 reads CASSPGQAENYGYTF. The DNA of the CDR3 is TGCGCCAGCAGCCCGGGACAGGCCGAAAACTATGGCTACACCTTC. Variable domain in full (rest from reference TRBV5-1 and TRBJ1-2): KAGVTQTPRYLIKTRGQQVTLSCSPISGHRSVSWYQQTPGQGLQFLFEYFSETQRNKGNFPGRFSGRQFSNSRSEMNVSTLELGDSALYLCASSPGQAENYGYTFGSGTRLTVV.

V is TRBV27 and J is TRBJ1-2; possible D gene TRBD1, 5 bases. The V end was cut by 5 bases, the J end by 6 bases, with 13 bases between. Germline values: CDR1 MNHEY, CDR2 SMNVEV (reference sequence). CDR3 length: 13 amino acids. The CDR3 is CASSDVAGNGYTF. Written as DNA, the CDR3 is TGTGCCAGCAGTGATGTAGCAGGGAATGGCTACACCTTC.

The chain is built from TRBV21-1 and TRBJ2-7; the D call in the table, TRBD2, was not verified against the DNA. TRBV21-1 is annotated as a pseudogene. CDR3 length: 16 residues. The chain's CDR3 is CASSKWGTRATYEQYF. Here the CDR3 DNA reads TGTGCCAGCAGCAAGTGGGGGACTAGGGCGACCTACGAGCAGTACTTC.

The chain carries TRBV28 and TRBJ1-5; D gene uncertain. CDR3 length equals 13 residues. Per germline, CDR1 MDHEN and CDR2 SYDVKM. Trimming took 3 bases from V and 5 from J, leaving 8 bases between them. The chain's CDR3 is CASSFQTYQPQHF. CDR3 nucleotide sequence: TGTGCCAGCAGTTTTCAGACATATCAGCCCCAGCATTTT. The complete variable domain, with remaining parts taken from reference TRBV28 and TRBJ1-5, reads DVKVTQSSRYLVKRTGEKVFLECVQDMDHENMFWYRQDPGLGLRLIYFSYDVKMKEKGDIPEGYSVSREKKERFSLILESASTNQTSMYLCASSFQTYQPQHFGDGTRLSIL.

The V gene is TRBV7-3, the J gene TRBJ1-1, with D perhaps TRBD1 (5 bases). The CDR3 sequence is 13 residues long. Germline V lookup: CDR1 SGHTA, CDR2 FQGTGA. V lost 2 bases to trimming and J lost 3 bases, with 7 bases between them. CDR3 in amino acids: CASSLAGHTEAFF. The CDR3 DNA reads as TGTGCCAGCAGCTTAGCAGGGCACACTGAAGCTTTCTTT. The full variable domain, completed using reference TRBV7-3 and TRBJ1-1, is GAGVSQTPSNKVTEKGKYVELRCDPISGHTALYWYRQSLGQGPEFLIYFQGTGAADDSGLPNDRFFAVRPEGSVSTLKIQRTERGDSAVYLCASSLAGHTEAFFGQGTRLTVV.

V gene TRBV11-3 combines with J gene TRBJ2-6; weak D call: TRBD1 (6 bases). The V gene lost 4 bases and the J gene lost 2 bases, with 9 bases spanning the gap. CDR3 length equals 15 residues. Germline loops: CDR1 SGHNT, CDR2 YENEEA. The CDR3 DNA follows: TGTGCCAGCAGCTCGGACAGTGCTGGGGCCAACGTCCTGACTTTC. Amino acid sequence: CASSSDSAGANVLTF.

The rearrangement uses TRBV4-1 and TRBJ2-7; 11 nucleotides match TRBD1. The CDR3 spans 18 residues. Per germline, CDR1 MGHRA and CDR2 YSYEKL. V gave up 1 base and J gave up 3 bases; unmatched junction bases: 11. CDR3 protein: CASSQASYGGQGDYEQYF. As DNA, the CDR3 is TGCGCCAGCAGCCAAGCCTCATATGGGGGACAGGGGGACTACGAGCAGTACTTC.

Only one count was recorded for this clone. V usage is TRBV9 and J usage is TRBJ2-7; a weak D match, TRBD2 (5 bases). CDR1 is SGDLS and CDR2 is YYNGEE in the germline V gene. V lost 5 bases to trimming and J lost 5 bases, with 17 bases between them. CDR3 size: 14 residues. The CDR3 loop is CASSSGLRRDEQYF. The DNA for the CDR3 is TGTGCCAGCAGTTCGGGATTGCGTAGGGACGAGCAGTACTTC. The entire variable domain, with the rest obtained from reference TRBV9 and TRBJ2-7, is as follows: DSGVTQTPKHLITATGQRVTLRCSPRSGDLSVYWYQQSLDQGLQFLIQYYNGEERAKGNILERFSAQQFPDLHSELNLSSLELGDSALYFCASSSGLRRDEQYFGPGTRLTVT.

This clone came up a few times. This chain's CDR3 is CAISSQAGGSYGYTF. The CDR3 DNA reads TGTGCCATCAGTTCACAGGCAGGGGGATCCTATGGCTACACCTTC. The chain uses TRBV10-3 and TRBJ1-2, with 7 bases identical to TRBD1. V lost 5 bases, J lost 4 bases, and 10 bases stayed unmatched. Germline V gives CDR1 ENHRY, CDR2 SYGVKD. This CDR3 comprises 15 residues.

This sequence joins TRBV10-3 and TRBJ1-1, with D perhaps matching TRBD1 (6 bases). The germline gives CDR1 ENHRY, CDR2 SYGVKD. The V and J ends lost 3 bases and 1 base respectively, with 9 bases between them. CDR3 length equals 14 residues. In DNA, the CDR3 is TGTGCCATCAGTGAATGGGACAAGAACACTGAAGCTTTCTTT. Its translation is CAISEWDKNTEAFF.

The chain combines TRBV30 with TRBJ1-6; D remains ambiguous. V was shortened by 7 bases and J by 5 bases, with 6 bases between the two germline ends. The germline gives CDR1 GTSNPN, CDR2 SVGIG (reference sequence). This CDR3 has 11 amino acids. The CDR3 region has the DNA TGTGCCTCCTCGGATAATTCACCCCTCCACTTT. Translation gives CASSDNSPLHF.

The chain carries TRBV30 and TRBJ2-2; 7 bases match TRBD1. Germline loops: CDR1 GTSNPN, CDR2 SVGIG (reference sequence). This CDR3 region has 17 residues. J was trimmed by 3 bases and V by 1 base; bases with no gene match: 11. The CDR3 is CAWSEWTGKGHTGELFF. The CDR3 DNA reads TGTGCCTGGAGTGAATGGACAGGAAAAGGTCACACCGGGGAGCTGTTTTTT.